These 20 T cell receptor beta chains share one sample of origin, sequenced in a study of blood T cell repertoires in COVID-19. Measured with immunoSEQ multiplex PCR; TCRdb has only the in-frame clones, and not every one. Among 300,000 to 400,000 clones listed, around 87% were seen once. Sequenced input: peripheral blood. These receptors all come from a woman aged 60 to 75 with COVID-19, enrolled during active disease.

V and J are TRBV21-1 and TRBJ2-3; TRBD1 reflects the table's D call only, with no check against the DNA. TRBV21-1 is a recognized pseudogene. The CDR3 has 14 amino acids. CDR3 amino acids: CASSKWDRADTQYF. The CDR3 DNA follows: TGTGCCAGCAGCAAATGGGACAGAGCAGATACGCAGTATTTT.

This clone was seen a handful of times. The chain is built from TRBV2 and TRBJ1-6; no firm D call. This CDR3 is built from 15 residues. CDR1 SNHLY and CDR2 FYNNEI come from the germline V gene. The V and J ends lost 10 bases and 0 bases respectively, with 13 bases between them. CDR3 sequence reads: CATTDESSYNSPLHF. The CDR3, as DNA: TGTGCCACCACAGATGAGAGCTCCTATAATTCACCCCTCCACTTT. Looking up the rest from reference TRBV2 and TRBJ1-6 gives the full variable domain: EPEVTQTPSHQVTQMGQEVILRCVPISNHLYFYWYRQILGQKVEFLVSFYNNEISEKSEIFDDQFSVERPDGSNFTLKIRSTKLEDSAMYFCATTDESSYNSPLHFGNGTRLTVT.

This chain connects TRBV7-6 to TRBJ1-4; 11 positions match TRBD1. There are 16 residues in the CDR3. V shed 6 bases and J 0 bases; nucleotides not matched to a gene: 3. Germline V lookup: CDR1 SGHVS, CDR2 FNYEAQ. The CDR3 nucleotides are TGTGCCAGCAGAAGGACAGGGGGCGCAACTAATGAAAAACTGTTTTTT. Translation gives CASRRTGGATNEKLFF.

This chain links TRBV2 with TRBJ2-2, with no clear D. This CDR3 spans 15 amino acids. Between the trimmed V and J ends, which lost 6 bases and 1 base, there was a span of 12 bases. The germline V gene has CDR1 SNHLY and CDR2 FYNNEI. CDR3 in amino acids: CASRPSTRNTGELFF. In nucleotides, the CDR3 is TGTGCCAGCAGGCCCTCAACACGGAACACCGGGGAGCTGTTTTTT.

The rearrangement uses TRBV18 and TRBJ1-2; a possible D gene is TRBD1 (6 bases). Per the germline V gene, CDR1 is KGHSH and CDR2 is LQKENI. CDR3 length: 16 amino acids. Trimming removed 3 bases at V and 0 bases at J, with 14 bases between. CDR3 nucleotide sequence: TGTGCCAGCTCACCTCCTCAGGGGCACCCTAACTATGGCTACACCTTC. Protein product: CASSPPQGHPNYGYTF. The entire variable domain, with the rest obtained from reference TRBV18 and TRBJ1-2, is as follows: NAGVMQNPRHLVRRRGQEARLRCSPMKGHSHVYWYRQLPEEGLKFMVYLQKENIIDESGMPKERFSAEFPKEGPSILRIQQVVRGDSAAYFCASSPPQGHPNYGYTFGSGTRLTVV.

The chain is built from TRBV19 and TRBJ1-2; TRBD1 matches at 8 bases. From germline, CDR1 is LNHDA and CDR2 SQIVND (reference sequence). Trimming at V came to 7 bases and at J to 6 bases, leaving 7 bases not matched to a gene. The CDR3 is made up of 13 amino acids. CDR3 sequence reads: CASTRTGPHGYTF. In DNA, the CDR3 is TGTGCCAGTACCCGGACAGGGCCTCATGGCTACACCTTC.

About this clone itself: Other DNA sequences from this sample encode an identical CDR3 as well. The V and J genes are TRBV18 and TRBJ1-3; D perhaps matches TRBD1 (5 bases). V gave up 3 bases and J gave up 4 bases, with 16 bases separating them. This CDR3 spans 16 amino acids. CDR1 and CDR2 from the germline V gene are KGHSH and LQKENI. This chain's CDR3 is CASSPLDSPGGNTIYF. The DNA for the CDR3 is TGTGCCAGCTCACCTCTAGACAGCCCGGGCGGAAACACCATATATTTT.

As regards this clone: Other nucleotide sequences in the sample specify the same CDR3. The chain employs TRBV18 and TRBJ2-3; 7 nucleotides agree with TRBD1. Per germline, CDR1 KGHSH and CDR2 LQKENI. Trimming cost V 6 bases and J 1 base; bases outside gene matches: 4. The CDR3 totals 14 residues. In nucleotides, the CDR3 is TGTGCCAGCTCTCCTGGGACAGGCACAGATACGCAGTATTTT. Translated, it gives CASSPGTGTDTQYF.

The DNA for the CDR3 is TGTGCCAGCGCCCCGGGGAGGGACTCCTACGAGCAGTACTTC. Translation gives CASAPGRDSYEQYF. V usage is TRBV18 and J usage is TRBJ2-7; TRBD2 matches 7 bases. The ends lost 8 bases at V and 0 bases at J; junction bases unmatched: 7. Germline assignment: CDR1 KGHSH and CDR2 LQKENI. CDR3 size: 14 residues. Complete variable domain (other parts from reference TRBV18 and TRBJ2-7): NAGVMQNPRHLVRRRGQEARLRCSPMKGHSHVYWYRQLPEEGLKFMVYLQKENIIDESGMPKERFSAEFPKEGPSILRIQQVVRGDSAAYFCASAPGRDSYEQYFGPGTRLTVT.

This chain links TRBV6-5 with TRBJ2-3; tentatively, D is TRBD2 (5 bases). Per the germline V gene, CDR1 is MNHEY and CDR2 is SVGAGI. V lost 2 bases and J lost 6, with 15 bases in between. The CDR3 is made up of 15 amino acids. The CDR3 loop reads CASSYAYRDSDTQYF. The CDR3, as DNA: TGTGCCAGCAGTTACGCCTATCGGGATTCGGATACGCAGTATTTT.

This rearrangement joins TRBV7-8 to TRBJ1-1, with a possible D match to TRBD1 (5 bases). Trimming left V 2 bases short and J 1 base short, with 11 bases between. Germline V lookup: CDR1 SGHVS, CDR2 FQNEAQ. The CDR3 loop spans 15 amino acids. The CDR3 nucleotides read TGTGCCAGCAGCTTAACGCGGGGCCCGAACACTGAAGCTTTCTTT. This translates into CASSLTRGPNTEAFF. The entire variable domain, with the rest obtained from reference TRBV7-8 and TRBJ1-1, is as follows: GAGVSQSPRYKVAKRGQDVALRCDPISGHVSLFWYQQALGQGPEFLTYFQNEAQLDKSGLPSDRFFAERPEGSVSTLKIQRTQQEDSAVYLCASSLTRGPNTEAFFGQGTRLTVV.

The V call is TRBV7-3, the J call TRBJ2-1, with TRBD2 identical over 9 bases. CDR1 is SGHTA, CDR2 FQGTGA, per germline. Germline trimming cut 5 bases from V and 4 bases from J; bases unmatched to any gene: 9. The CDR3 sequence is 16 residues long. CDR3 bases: TGTGCCAGCAGCGAGAAGACTAGCGGCCGATACAATGAGCAGTTCTTC. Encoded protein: CASSEKTSGRYNEQFF.

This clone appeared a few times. CDR3: CASIPRGGFNNEQFF. The CDR3 coding sequence is TGTGCCAGCATCCCTCGCGGGGGCTTTAACAATGAGCAGTTCTTC. This chain uses TRBV7-2 with TRBJ2-1; TRBD2 is a possible D gene (7 bases). Per germline, CDR1 SGHTA and CDR2 FQGNSA. The CDR3 length is 15 residues. V was shortened by 7 bases and J by 5 bases, with 18 bases between the two germline ends.

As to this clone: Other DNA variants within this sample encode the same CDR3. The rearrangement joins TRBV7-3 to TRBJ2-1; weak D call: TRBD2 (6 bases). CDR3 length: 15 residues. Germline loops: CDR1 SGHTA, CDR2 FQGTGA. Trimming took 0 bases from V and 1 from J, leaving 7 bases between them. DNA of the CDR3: TGTGCCAGCAGCTTAACCGGGGGTTCCTACAATGAGCAGTTCTTC. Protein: CASSLTGGSYNEQFF.

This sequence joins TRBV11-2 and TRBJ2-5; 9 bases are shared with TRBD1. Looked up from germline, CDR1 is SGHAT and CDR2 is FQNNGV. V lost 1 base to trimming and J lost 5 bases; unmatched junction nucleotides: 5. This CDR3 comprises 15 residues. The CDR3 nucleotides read TGTGCCAGCAGCTTAGGGGACAGGGAGGGGGAGACCCAGTACTTC. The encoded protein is CASSLGDREGETQYF.

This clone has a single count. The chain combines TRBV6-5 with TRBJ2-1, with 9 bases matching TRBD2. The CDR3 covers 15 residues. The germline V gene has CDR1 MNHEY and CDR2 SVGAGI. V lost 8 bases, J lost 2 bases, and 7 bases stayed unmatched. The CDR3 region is CASGGIAGAYNEQFF. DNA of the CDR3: TGTGCCAGCGGCGGAATAGCGGGGGCCTACAATGAGCAGTTCTTC.

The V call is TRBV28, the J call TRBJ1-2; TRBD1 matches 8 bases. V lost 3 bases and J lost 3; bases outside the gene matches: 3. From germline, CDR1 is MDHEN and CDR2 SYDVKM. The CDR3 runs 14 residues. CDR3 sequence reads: CASSLRTGHYGYTF. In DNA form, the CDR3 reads TGTGCCAGCAGTTTGCGGACAGGGCACTATGGCTACACCTTC.

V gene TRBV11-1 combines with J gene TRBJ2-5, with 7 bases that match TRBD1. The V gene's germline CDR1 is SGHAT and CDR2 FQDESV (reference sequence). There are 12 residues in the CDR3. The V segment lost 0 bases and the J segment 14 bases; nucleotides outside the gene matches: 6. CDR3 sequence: CASSLAGDSVYF. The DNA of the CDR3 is TGTGCCAGCAGCTTAGCGGGGGACAGCGTCTACTTC. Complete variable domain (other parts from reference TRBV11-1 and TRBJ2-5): EAEVAQSPRYKITEKSQAVAFWCDPISGHATLYWYRQILGQGPELLVQFQDESVVDDSQLPKDRFSAERLKGVDSTLKIQPAELGDSAMYLCASSLAGDSVYFGPGTRLLVL.

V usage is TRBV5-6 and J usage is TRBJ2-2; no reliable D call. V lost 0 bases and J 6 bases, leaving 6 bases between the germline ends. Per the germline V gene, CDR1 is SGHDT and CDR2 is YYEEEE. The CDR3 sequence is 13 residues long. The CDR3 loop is CASSLVSSGELFF. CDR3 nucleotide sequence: TGTGCCAGCAGCTTGGTCTCTTCCGGGGAGCTGTTTTTT.

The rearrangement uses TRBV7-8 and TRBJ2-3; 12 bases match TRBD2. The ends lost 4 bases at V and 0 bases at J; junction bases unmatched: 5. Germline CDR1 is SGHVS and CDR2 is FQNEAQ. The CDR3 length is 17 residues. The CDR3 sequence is CASSSGLAGASTDTQYF. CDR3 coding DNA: TGTGCCAGCAGCTCGGGACTAGCGGGTGCTAGCACAGATACGCAGTATTTT.